These 12 T cell receptor beta chains were all obtained from the same sample, sequenced in a study of cytomegalovirus exposure and HLA in healthy donors (dated by TCRdb to about 2017). Library construction relied on the immunoSEQ multiplex PCR assay. For the multiplex PCR, a mixture combining 60 forward primers for TCR Vbeta segments and 13 reverse primers for TCR Jbeta segments was used. The immuneACCESS repertoire file appears here via TCRdb, limited to in-frame rearrangements. These files lack a portion of the clones; in checked studies, under half of the deficit traces to unresolved V genes, and the cause of the others is not known. This sample comprises around 130,000 clones, about 79% of them detected only once. Of the sample, 2.5% to 3% is held by the ten largest clones. What was sequenced was PBMCs. Receptors were obtained from a woman under 30 in good health and CMV-seropositive.

The genes are TRBV7-3 and TRBJ2-7; D is possibly TRBD2 (6 bases). Germline lookup yields CDR1 SGHTA and CDR2 FQGTGA. V was shortened by 4 bases and J by 5 bases, with 12 bases between the two germline ends. The CDR3 contains 13 residues. The CDR3 spells CASSSPGLNEQYF. The CDR3 bases are TGTGCCAGCAGCTCCCCCGGACTAAACGAGCAGTACTTC.

The chain employs TRBV6-5 and TRBJ2-7; perhaps TRBD2 as D (5 bases). This CDR3 is built from 13 residues. V was clipped by 6 bases and J by 4 bases, with 13 bases between them. Germline V gene lookup returns CDR1 MNHEY and CDR2 SVGAGI. The CDR3 reads CASRLPSTYEQYF. Written as DNA, the CDR3 is TGTGCCAGCAGGCTACCTAGCACGTACGAGCAGTACTTC.

This sequence joins TRBV25-1 and TRBJ2-7; D possibly corresponds to TRBD1 (5 bases). Looked up from germline, CDR1 is MGHDK and CDR2 is SYGVNS. CDR3 length: 14 amino acids. Deletions cut 4 bases from V and 1 base from J, with 11 bases between. DNA for the CDR3: TGTGCCAGCAGTGTGGTAACAGGTTCCTACGAGCAGTACTTC. It yields the protein CASSVVTGSYEQYF.

V is TRBV7-9 and J is TRBJ2-5, with 9 bases lining up with TRBD2. The CDR3 is made up of 16 amino acids. Germline assignment: CDR1 SEHNR and CDR2 FQNEAQ (reference sequence). After removal of 2 bases from V and 4 bases from J, the junction contained 8 bases not matched to a gene. The CDR3 loop reads CASSLFGGGAGETQYF. CDR3 coding DNA: TGTGCCAGCAGCTTATTTGGCGGGGGGGCCGGAGAGACCCAGTACTTC.

The genes are TRBV5-6 and TRBJ2-5; tentatively, D is TRBD2 (6 bases). Germline V CDR1 and CDR2: SGHDT, YYEEEE. The V end lost 0 bases, the J end lost 3 bases, and 12 bases lay between the germline ends. The CDR3 spans 15 residues. CDR3 sequence: CASSLVSGVKETQYF. Here the CDR3 DNA reads TGTGCCAGCAGCTTGGTTTCGGGGGTGAAAGAGACCCAGTACTTC.

This clone was counted between two and nine times. The chain links TRBV10-3 to TRBJ2-1; 7 bases match TRBD2. The CDR3 contains 14 residues. V was pared by 5 bases and J by 0 bases, with 1 base of the junction left unmatched. Germline-derived CDR1 and CDR2 are ENHRY and SYGVKD. CDR3 in DNA: TGTGCCATCAGTTCGGGGGGCTCCTACAATGAGCAGTTCTTC. It yields the protein CAISSGGSYNEQFF.

Relative to its sample, this clone is medium-sized. The CDR3, as DNA: TGTGCCAGTAGTATAATGGGACAGGGTGGCGAAAAACTGTTTTTT. This gives the protein CASSIMGQGGEKLFF. This sequence joins TRBV19 and TRBJ1-4; 9 bases align to TRBD1. This CDR3 is 15 amino acids long. J was trimmed by 8 bases and V by 2 bases; bases with no gene match: 6. Germline CDR1 is LNHDA and CDR2 is SQIVND (reference sequence).

This clone was recorded a few times. Here the CDR3 reads CASSRASGWATNEKLFF. The CDR3, as DNA: TGTGCCAGCAGCCGGGCCTCGGGGTGGGCAACTAATGAAAAACTGTTTTTT. This chain connects TRBV7-8 to TRBJ1-4, with D hard to call. The CDR3 is 17 residues long. Trimming shortened V by 5 bases and J by 0 bases, and 16 bases separated the two germline ends. Germline CDR1 and CDR2: SGHVS and FQNEAQ.

This clone is a singleton in its sample. The genes are TRBV28 and TRBJ1-1, with D possibly matching TRBD1 (5 bases). CDR1 is MDHEN, CDR2 SYDVKM, per germline. The CDR3 covers 13 residues. The V and J ends lost 6 bases and 7 bases respectively, with 15 bases between them. In nucleotides, the CDR3 is TGTGCCAGCAGCTGGAGATCGACAGATGAAGCTTTCTTT. Residues: CASSWRSTDEAFF.

The chain employs TRBV14 and TRBJ2-1; D is possibly TRBD1 (6 bases). Germline V gene lookup returns CDR1 SGHDN and CDR2 FVKESK. The CDR3 contains 16 residues. The ends were cut back, 3 bases at V and 9 bases at J, with 21 bases in the middle. The CDR3: CASSHLTGAVWSEQFF. For the CDR3, the DNA is TGTGCCAGCAGCCACCTGACAGGAGCGGTTTGGAGTGAGCAGTTCTTC.

The V and J genes are TRBV6-6 and TRBJ2-3; 11 bases fit TRBD2. V shed 6 bases, J shed 5 bases, and the junction held 4 bases outside the gene matches. The CDR3 spans 14 residues. The germline V gene has CDR1 MNHNY and CDR2 SVGAGI (reference sequence). The CDR3: CASRTSGDGDTQYF. For the CDR3, the DNA is TGTGCCAGCAGGACTAGCGGGGATGGAGATACGCAGTATTTT.

In the case of this clone: A read error may produce the germline difference seen at one junction end. The V call is TRBV20-1, the J call TRBJ2-1, with D tentatively TRBD2 (7 bases). The CDR3 has 10 amino acids. CDR1 and CDR2 from the germline V gene are DFQATT and SNEGSKA (reference sequence). The CDR3: CRGGPNEQFF. The CDR3 nucleotides are TGTAGGGGGGGCCCCAATGAGCAGTTCTTC.